What follows describes a single T cell receptor (beta chain). Its antigen remains unknown. This sample is drawn from a study of blood T cells in healthy people across ages. V was clipped by 2 bases and J by 3 bases; unmatched bases: 6. Germline V gene lookup returns CDR1 MNHNS and CDR2 SASEGT. The CDR3 is made up of 15 amino acids. Drawn from each donor were 9 to 10 milliliters of peripheral blood. Researchers report isolating at least 6.5 million PBMCs per sample. Study-wide points: Per million T cells, TCR beta diversity dropped roughly linearly as age increased. Unknown donor CMV status possibly confounded expanded clonotype changes.

It was with a sample-barcoded 5' primer and a J-beta primer mix that a second PCR of about 7 to 12 cycles was run. Each CDR3 protein gets one entry after TCRdb re-called the 5' RACE reads with MiXCR. The table shows 1.5 million to 2 million distinct CDR3 sequences, with 40% to 55% occurring only once. Sequencing was performed on blood. The clonotype was recovered from a woman aged 40 to 50 in good health. The chain employs TRBV6-1 and TRBJ2-7; 8 bases match TRBD2. The CDR3 DNA reads as TGTGCCAGCAGTGAACTCTCCGGGGGGGACTACGAGCAGTACTTC. This sequence encodes CASSELSGGDYEQYF.